The clone carrying this TCR beta chain was detected only a few times. A clone one base away is much larger, so this may be a read error. The data stem from a study of regulatory T cells in long-lasting Graves disease. Trimming pared 5 bases from V and 1 base from J, leaving 6 bases between. CDR3 length: 12 residues. Germline V gene sequence: CDR1 SGHKS, CDR2 YYEKEE (reference sequence). Time point denoted: persistent/refractory GD, antithyroid drugs over 5 years with positive TRAb. The TCR library was made from RNA extracted from PBMCs. Library construction for TCR beta used iRepertoire HTBI primers and Arm-PCR of CDR3 regions. TCRdb passed the multiplex PCR reads through MiXCR, listing each CDR3 protein once. In the table there are some 420,000 distinct CDR3 sequences, under 25% of which are singletons.

The chain is built from TRBV5-5 and TRBJ1-1, with no clear D. The TCR sequence derives from a female donor with Graves disease. Specimen: peripheral blood mononuclear cells (PBMCs), collected when the disease was refractory, from a patient treated with antithyroid drugs. CDR3 sequence (DNA): TGTGCCAGCAGTGATTCGAACACTGAAGCTTTCTTT. Translated: CASSDSNTEAFF.